Included here is one T cell receptor (beta chain) sequence, with context. Each patient experienced a relapse that followed autologous stem cell transplantation, and brentuximab vedotin exposure varied. The sample is drawn from a study of PD-1 blockade in classical Hodgkin lymphoma. Only in-frame clones appear in the TCRdb table, and some are missing; sequencing was by immunoSEQ multiplex PCR. In the table there are 90,000 to 120,000 clones, 80% to 90% of which are singletons. This sequence originates from a human donor with classical Hodgkin lymphoma. The sequencing here drew on peripheral blood mononuclear cells (PBMCs), taken before the second cycle of nivolumab.

In DNA form, the CDR3 reads TGTGCCAGCAGTCGCCTAGGGACTAGCGAATACTCCTACGAGCAGTACTTC. Protein product: CASSRLGTSEYSYEQYF. V is TRBV2 and J is TRBJ2-7; TRBD2 aligns across 10 bases. The CDR3 totals 17 residues. V was clipped by 5 bases and J by 0 bases; unmatched bases: 10. Per germline, CDR1 SNHLY and CDR2 FYNNEI.